The rows below give T cell receptor beta chains drawn from one sample of a study of regulatory T cells in long-lasting Graves disease. TCRdb fed the multiplex PCR reads into MiXCR, producing one record per CDR3 protein. Here the sample spans fewer than 350,000 distinct CDR3 sequences, 15% to 20% being singletons. The sample consisted of peripheral blood mononuclear cells (PBMCs), taken at new diagnosis, from a patient treated with antithyroid drugs. Source of these receptors: a female donor with Graves disease. Both conserved end residues are trimmed from each CDR3. Each record gives: V gene, J gene, CDR3 protein.

>TRBV5-1|-
ASSSDRFSYEQY
>TRBV7-9|TRBJ2-1
ASSWGDSKF
>TRBV10-2|TRBJ2-7
ASSRGGRANHEQY
>TRBV6-2/TRBV6-3|TRBJ1-2
ASRLYGQGANYGYT
>TRBV27|TRBJ2-5
ASRGSGRVRETQY
>TRBV25-1|TRBJ2-1
ASSDSGTYNEQF
>TRBV9|TRBJ2-4
ASSALAGEGNIQY
>TRBV6-2/TRBV6-3|TRBJ2-7
ASKRDAGTSGRDEQY
>TRBV9|TRBJ2-2
ASSVGLAGTTGELF
>TRBV19|TRBJ2-5
ASSMGRDRRQETQY
>TRBV9|TRBJ1-5
ASSGQGQPQH
>TRBV30|TRBJ2-3
AWSVIRTFGTSGSLGDTQY
>TRBV30|TRBJ1-1
AWSFRAQGTEAF
>TRBV25-1|TRBJ2-1
ASSDEWRERDEQF
>TRBV12-5|TRBJ2-1
ASGLVRGGAYNEQF
>TRBV10-3|TRBJ2-3
AIGDRAHSTDTQY
>TRBV24-1|TRBJ2-5
ATSEGRETQY
>TRBV28|TRBJ2-1
ASTQPPSSYNEQF
>TRBV9|TRBJ1-5
ASSVGAGGNQPQH
>TRBV7-8|TRBJ2-3
ASSLRTNTQY
>TRBV30|TRBJ1-1
AWSVWGTVTEAF
>TRBV11-2|TRBJ1-1
ASSHGTEGRAEAF
>TRBV7-6|TRBJ1-1
ASSLGEEALRTEAF
>TRBV7-9|TRBJ2-1
ASSPRQGLYNEQF
>TRBV9|TRBJ2-3
ASSAQTRAGGSTDTQY
>TRBV6-5|TRBJ1-1
ASSYSGRRQEAF
>TRBV5-1|TRBJ2-1
ASSLGWRSAYNEQF
>TRBV7-9|TRBJ1-1
ASSLIGGAKTEAF
>TRBV11-3|TRBJ2-7
ASSLALNYEQY
>TRBV11-2|TRBJ2-1
ASSPSLGGGLEQF
>TRBV5-1|TRBJ2-5
ASSSRDRGVETQY
>TRBV28|TRBJ1-2
ASSPRQGGRGYT
>TRBV12-5|TRBJ1-2
ASGLSGVDGYT
>TRBV24-1|TRBJ2-3
ATSDTTRDPGDTQY
>TRBV14|TRBJ1-1
ASSWAPGTTEAF
>TRBV7-7|TRBJ2-2
ASSLKIGGELF
>TRBV6-1|TRBJ1-6
ASSPTNNSPLH
>TRBV20-1|TRBJ2-7
SASGTGSYEQY
>TRBV12-3/TRBV12-4|TRBJ2-1
ASSYYSGTSYNEQF
>TRBV6-1|TRBJ2-5
ASSKTRTETQY
>TRBV28|TRBJ2-7
ASTPAGSSYEQY
>TRBV2|TRBJ2-1
ASEGEGVEQF
>TRBV7-2|TRBJ2-1
ASSPTRGAGGKF
>TRBV18|TRBJ2-7
ASSPLPGPDYEQY
>TRBV5-1|TRBJ2-7
ASSFSVAGEQY
>TRBV20-1|TRBJ2-5
SARGLTRQETQY
>TRBV18|TRBJ1-6
ASSPGWGTHNSPLH
>TRBV6-5|TRBJ1-2
ASSYSQGNNYGYT
>TRBV11-1|TRBJ1-2
ASSYQSTGGEDGYT
>TRBV27|TRBJ2-1
ASSLRVGYNEQF
>TRBV5-1|TRBJ2-1
ASSFRAGMDNEQF
>TRBV28|TRBJ2-2
ASSQGGLNTGELF
>TRBV28|TRBJ2-2
ASSTGGNTGELF
>TRBV7-9|TRBJ2-5
ASSLGEGGEETQY
>TRBV19|TRBJ2-2
ASSNDRSNTGELF
>TRBV27|TRBJ1-5
ASSPSGQPTQH
>TRBV20-1|TRBJ2-7
SASPGVGSSYEQY